Given below is one T cell receptor (beta chain) in context. The sample belongs to a study of shared clonotypes between healthy human individuals. At the level of the study: Donor composition was a couple of women and a few men, aged 18 to 49. The plates for each donor numbered three CD4 naive, three CD4 memory, two CD8 naive and one CD8 memory.

Repertoires were generated with immunoSEQ multiplex PCR, while TCRdb's copy carries only in-frame clones and drops some. Of approximately 2.3 million clones in the sample, 80% to 95% were seen once. V was shortened by 0 bases and J by 6 bases, with 1 base between the two germline ends. The CDR3 totals 11 residues. Germline values: CDR1 SGHRS, CDR2 YFSETQ. V usage is TRBV5-1 and J usage is TRBJ2-4; no reliable D call. This sequence originates from a man younger than 30 in good health. Some clones in this sample may be carry-over from other donors' samples. Sequenced: naive CD4+ T cells from PBMCs. Noted subset: CD45RA+ positively selected. CDR3: CASSLANIQYF. CDR3 in DNA: TGCGCCAGCAGCTTGGCAAACATTCAGTACTTC.